This TCR beta chain is drawn from a study of blood T cell repertoires in COVID-19. Study in general: Samples representing acute and convalescent COVID-19 were sourced from the United States, Italy and Spain.

Regarding this clone: At one of its ends the junction is not consistent with the germline gene, which may arise from a read error.

Clones were read by immunoSEQ multiplex PCR, and TCRdb kept only the in-frame ones, dropping some. This sample has approximately 470,000 clones; 80% to 90% occur once, and the top ten carry roughly 3.2%. What was sequenced was peripheral blood. The TCR sequence derives from a human donor in a cohort sampled during active COVID-19.

This CDR3 reads CASSPQLGTGTDTQYF. CDR3 in DNA: TGTGCTAGCAGCCCGCAACTGGGTACAGGCACAGATACGCAGTATTTT. This sequence joins TRBV7-7 and TRBJ2-3; no reliable D call. The germline V gene has CDR1 SSHAT and CDR2 FNYEAQ (reference sequence). The CDR3 runs to 16 residues.